Shown below are 8 T cell receptor beta chains from a single sample sequenced in a study of blood T cell repertoires in COVID-19. Method: immunoSEQ multiplex PCR; TCRdb's copy keeps in-frame clones and lacks some. The data show 170,000 or so clones, 65% to 90% seen once. The sequenced sample was peripheral blood. These receptors were collected from a man in his fifties with active or convalescent COVID-19.

The rearrangement joins TRBV9 to TRBJ2-5; D is unclear. Trimming shortened V by 4 bases and J by 1 base, and 17 bases separated the two germline ends. Germline-derived CDR1 and CDR2 are SGDLS and YYNGEE. The CDR3 is 16 amino acids. The CDR3 DNA follows: TGTGCCAGCAGCCCTCGTGACCTATGGGCCCAAGAGACCCAGTACTTC. This encodes CASSPRDLWAQETQYF.

In this sample, this clone turned up many times. The V gene is TRBV28, the J gene TRBJ1-3, with D possibly TRBD1 on 6 matching bases. Trimming removed 6 bases at V and 0 bases at J, with 12 bases between. This CDR3 region has 15 residues. CDR1 MDHEN and CDR2 SYDVKM come from the germline V gene. CDR3 residues: CASSIYRDSGNTIYF. CDR3 coding DNA: TGTGCCAGCAGCATTTACAGGGACTCTGGAAACACCATATATTTT.

The chain joins TRBV6-1 to TRBJ2-7, with D tentatively TRBD2 (6 bases). In germline, CDR1 is MNHNS, CDR2 SASEGT. V lost 2 bases to trimming and J lost 6 bases, with 14 bases between them. There are 14 residues in the CDR3. The CDR3 nucleotides are TGTGCCAGCAGTGAATCGCCCGGGAGACCCGAGCAGTACTTC. Its translation is CASSESPGRPEQYF.

The table lists this clone with a count of one. The V and J genes are TRBV5-1 and TRBJ2-2; 8 nucleotides line up with TRBD1. The CDR3 runs 17 residues. V was clipped by 4 bases and J by 6 bases; unmatched bases: 14. Germline CDR1 reads SGHRS; CDR2 reads YFSETQ. CDR3 bases: TGCGCCAGCAGCGTGACCGGACAGGGCGGTTTTTCCGGGGAGCTGTTTTTT. Translating gives CASSVTGQGGFSGELFF.

The table lists this clone with a count of one. CDR3 DNA sequence: TGTGCCAGCAGCTTCGACCCTAGCGGGAGGGCCAATACGCAGTATTTT. It translates to CASSFDPSGRANTQYF. V gene TRBV7-3 combines with J gene TRBJ2-3; TRBD2 aligns across 12 bases. Germline values: CDR1 SGHTA, CDR2 FQGTGA. This CDR3 is 16 amino acids long. J lost 7 bases, V lost 3 bases, and 8 bases had no gene match.

The genes are TRBV24-1 and TRBJ2-5; D ambiguous. The CDR3 has 15 residues. V was shortened by 1 base and J by 1 base, with 9 bases between the two germline ends. Germline CDR1 reads KGHDR; CDR2 reads SFDVKD. The CDR3 here is CATSDFLLGQETQYF. The CDR3 DNA reads TGTGCCACCAGTGATTTCCTACTCGGCCAAGAGACCCAGTACTTC.

The chain links TRBV2 to TRBJ1-3, with D possibly matching TRBD1 (5 bases). Germline loops: CDR1 SNHLY, CDR2 FYNNEI. V was pared by 3 bases and J by 0 bases, with 9 bases between. This CDR3 spans 15 amino acids. CDR3 nucleotides: TGTGCCAGCAGTGACCGGGGGGACTCTGGAAACACCATATATTTT. Protein sequence: CASSDRGDSGNTIYF.

The chain couples TRBV2 to TRBJ1-5, with TRBD1 matching over 10 bases. Trimming removed 6 bases from V and 1 base from J; junction bases left unmatched: 9. CDR1 and CDR2 from the germline V gene are SNHLY and FYNNEI. The CDR3 has 17 amino acids. For the CDR3, the DNA is TGTGCCAGCAGGGACAGGGGGATTCAGCGAAGCAATCAGCCCCAGCATTTT. Translated: CASRDRGIQRSNQPQHF.